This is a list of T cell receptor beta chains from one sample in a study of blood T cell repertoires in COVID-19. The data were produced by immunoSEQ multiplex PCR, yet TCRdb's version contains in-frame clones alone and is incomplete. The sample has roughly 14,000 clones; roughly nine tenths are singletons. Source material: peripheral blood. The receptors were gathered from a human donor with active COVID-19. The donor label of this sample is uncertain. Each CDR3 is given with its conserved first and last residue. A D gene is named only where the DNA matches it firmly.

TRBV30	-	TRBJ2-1	TGTGCCTGGAGTTGGGGGGATACACAGCAGTTCTTC	CAWSWGDTQQFF
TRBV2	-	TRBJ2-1	TGTGCCAGCAGGTTGGATGGGTACAGCTCCTACAATGAGCAGTTCTTC	CASRLDGYSSYNEQFF
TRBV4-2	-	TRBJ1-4	TGTGCCAGCAGCCAAGATGGGCGGAGGGGTGGTGGAGAAAAACTGTTTTTT	CASSQDGRRGGGEKLFF
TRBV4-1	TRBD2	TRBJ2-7	TGCGCCAGCGGATTAGCGGGGGGGAGCTCCTACGAGCAGTACTTC	CASGLAGGSSYEQYF
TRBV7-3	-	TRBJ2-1	TGTGCCAGCAGCCCCTCGCGGAATGAGCAGTTCTTC	CASSPSRNEQFF
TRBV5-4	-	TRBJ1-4	TGTGCCAGCAGCTTGGGAGGGACAACTAATGAAAAACTGTTTTTT	CASSLGGTTNEKLFF
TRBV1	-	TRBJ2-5	TGCACCAGCAGCCAAGCTGGGCCCGTCACTAGCGGGGGGGCACGAGAGACCCAGTACTTC	CTSSQAGPVTSGGARETQYF
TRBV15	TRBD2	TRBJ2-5	TGTGCCACCAGCATGGCTAGCGGGGGACCGTGGGAGACCCAGTACTTC	CATSMASGGPWETQYF
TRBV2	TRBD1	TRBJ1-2	TGTGCCAGCAGTGAAGCTGACAGGGTCACGTATGGCTACACCTTC	CASSEADRVTYGYTF
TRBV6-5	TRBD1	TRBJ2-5	TGTGCCAGCAACCTTGGCAGGGGGTGGGAAGAGACCCAGTACTTC	CASNLGRGWEETQYF
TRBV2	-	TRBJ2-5	TGTGCCAGCAGTGAAGCCGGTGGGACCCAGTACTTC	CASSEAGGTQYF
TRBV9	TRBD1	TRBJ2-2	TGTGCCAGCACTAAACAGGGGCACACCGGGGAGCTGTTTTTT	CASTKQGHTGELFF
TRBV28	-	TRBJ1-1	TGTGCCAGCAGCCCTCTGGGAGTTCATCACACTGAAGCTTTCTTT	CASSPLGVHHTEAFF
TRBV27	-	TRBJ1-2	TGTGCCAGCAGACCATTGGACAGACAGATGAACTATGGCTACACCTTC	CASRPLDRQMNYGYTF